The sequence of this T cell receptor beta chain was determined in a study of regulatory T cells in long-lasting Graves disease. CDR3-region Arm-PCR and iRepertoire HTBI primers produced the TCR beta libraries. TCRdb re-called the multiplex PCR reads through MiXCR, storing one row per CDR3 protein. The repertoire holds roughly 530,000 distinct CDR3 sequences, with roughly 15% as singletons. The time point is: newly diagnosed GD, antithyroid drugs for less than 3 months. The authors made the TCR library using RNA they extracted from PBMCs. The V and J ends lost 2 bases and 4 bases, in that order; junction bases with no gene match: 8. This CDR3 region has 16 residues. This clonotype was recorded at least ten times. These sequences were also reported in another study, on T cells in Graves' hyperthyroidism and ophthalmopathy. According to that study: Lactation, pregnancy, other autoimmune disease or uncontrolled infection led to exclusion of patients.

The origin of this receptor is a woman aged 35-65 years with Graves disease. The V gene is TRBV12-3 or TRBV12-4, the J gene TRBJ2-3, with 8 bases matching TRBD2. Specimen: peripheral blood mononuclear cells (PBMCs), collected at new diagnosis, from a patient treated with antithyroid drugs. CDR3 nucleotide sequence: TGTGCCAGCAGTTTACGGGAGGGCGCTTCTGCAGATACGCAGTATTTT. Its protein is CASSLREGASADTQYF.